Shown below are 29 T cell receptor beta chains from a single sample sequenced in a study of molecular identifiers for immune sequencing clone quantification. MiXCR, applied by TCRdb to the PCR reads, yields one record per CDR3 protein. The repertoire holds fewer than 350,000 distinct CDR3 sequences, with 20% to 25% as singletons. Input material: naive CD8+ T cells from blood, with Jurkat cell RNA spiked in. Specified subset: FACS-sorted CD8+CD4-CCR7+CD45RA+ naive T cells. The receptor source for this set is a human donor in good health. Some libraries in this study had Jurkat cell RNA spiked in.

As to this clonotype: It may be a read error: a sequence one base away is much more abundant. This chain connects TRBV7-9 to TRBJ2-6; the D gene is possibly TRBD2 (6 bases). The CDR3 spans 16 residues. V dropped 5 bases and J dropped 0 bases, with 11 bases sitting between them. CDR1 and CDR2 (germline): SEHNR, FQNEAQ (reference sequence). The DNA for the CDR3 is TGTGCCAGCAGCATAGGAGGGGTCTCTGGGGCCAACGTCCTGACTTTC. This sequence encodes CASSIGGVSGANVLTF.

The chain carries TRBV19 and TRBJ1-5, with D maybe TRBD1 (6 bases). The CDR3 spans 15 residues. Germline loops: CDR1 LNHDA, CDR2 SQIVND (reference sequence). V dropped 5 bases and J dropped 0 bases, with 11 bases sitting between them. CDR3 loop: CASSSDRYSNQPQHF. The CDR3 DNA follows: TGTGCCAGTAGTTCCGACAGGTATAGCAATCAGCCCCAGCATTTT.

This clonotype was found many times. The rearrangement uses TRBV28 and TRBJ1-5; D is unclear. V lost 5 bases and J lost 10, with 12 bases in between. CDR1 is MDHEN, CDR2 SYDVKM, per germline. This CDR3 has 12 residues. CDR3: CASSPSRVPQHF. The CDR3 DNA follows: TGTGCCAGCAGTCCCAGCCGTGTCCCCCAGCATTTT.

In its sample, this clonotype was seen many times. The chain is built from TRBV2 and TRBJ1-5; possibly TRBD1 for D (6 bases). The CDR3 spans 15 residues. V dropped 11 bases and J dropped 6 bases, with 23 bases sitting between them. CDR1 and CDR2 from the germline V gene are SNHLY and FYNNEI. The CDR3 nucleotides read TGTGCCTGCTCATCTCCGTCAGGGGACCTTCAGCCCCAGCATTTT. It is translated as CACSSPSGDLQPQHF.

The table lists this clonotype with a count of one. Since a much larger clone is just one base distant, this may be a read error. CDR3 loop: CASARGGIEETQYF. As DNA, the CDR3 is TGTGCCAGCGCCCGAGGCGGGATAGAAGAGACCCAGTACTTC. This chain connects TRBV28 to TRBJ2-5; D perhaps matches TRBD2 (6 bases). Per germline, CDR1 MDHEN and CDR2 SYDVKM. The CDR3 totals 14 residues. With 8 bases removed from V and 3 bases from J, the gap between germline ends came to 16 bases.

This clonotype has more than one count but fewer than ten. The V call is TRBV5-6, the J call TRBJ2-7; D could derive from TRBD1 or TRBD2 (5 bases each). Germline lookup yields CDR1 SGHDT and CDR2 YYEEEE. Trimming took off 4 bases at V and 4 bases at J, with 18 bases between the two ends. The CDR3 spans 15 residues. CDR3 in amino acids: CASSPTVGPTYEQYF. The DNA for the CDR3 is TGTGCCAGCAGCCCGACCGTGGGACCGACTTACGAGCAGTACTTC.

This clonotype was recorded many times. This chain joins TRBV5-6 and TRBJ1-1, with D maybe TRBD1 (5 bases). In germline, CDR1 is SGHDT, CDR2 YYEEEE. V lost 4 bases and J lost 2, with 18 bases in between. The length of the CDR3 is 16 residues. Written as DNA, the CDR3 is TGTGCCAGCAGCCCACCCCTGGGGGGTCTTAACACTGAAGCTTTCTTT. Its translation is CASSPPLGGLNTEAFF.

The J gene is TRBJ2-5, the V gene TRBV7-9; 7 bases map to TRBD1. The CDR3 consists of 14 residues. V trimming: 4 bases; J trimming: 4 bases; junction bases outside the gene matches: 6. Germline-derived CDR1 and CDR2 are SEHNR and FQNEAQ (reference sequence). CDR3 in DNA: TGTGCCAGCAGCTCCCTGACAGGGTTAGAGACCCAGTACTTC. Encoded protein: CASSSLTGLETQYF.

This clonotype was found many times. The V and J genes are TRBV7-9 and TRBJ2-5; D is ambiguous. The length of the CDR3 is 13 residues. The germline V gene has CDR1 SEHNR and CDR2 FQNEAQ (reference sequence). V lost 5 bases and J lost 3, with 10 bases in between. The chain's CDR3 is CASSRFTEETQYF. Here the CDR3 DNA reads TGTGCCAGCAGCCGCTTCACCGAAGAGACCCAGTACTTC.

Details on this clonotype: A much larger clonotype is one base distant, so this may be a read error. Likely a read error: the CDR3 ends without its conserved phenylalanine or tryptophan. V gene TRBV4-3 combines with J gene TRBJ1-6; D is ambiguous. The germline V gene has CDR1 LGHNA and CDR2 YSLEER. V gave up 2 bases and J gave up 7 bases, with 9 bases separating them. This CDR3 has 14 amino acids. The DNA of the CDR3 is TGCGCCAGCAGCCAAATAAGAATCAATTCACCCCTCCACTCT. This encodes CASSQIRINSPLHS.

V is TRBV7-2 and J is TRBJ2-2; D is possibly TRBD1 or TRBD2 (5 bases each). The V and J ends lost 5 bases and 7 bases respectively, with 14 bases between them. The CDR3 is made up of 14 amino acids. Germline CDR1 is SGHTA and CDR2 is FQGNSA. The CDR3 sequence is CASSAGTLGGELFF. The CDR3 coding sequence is TGTGCCAGCAGCGCCGGGACCCTTGGCGGGGAGCTGTTTTTT.

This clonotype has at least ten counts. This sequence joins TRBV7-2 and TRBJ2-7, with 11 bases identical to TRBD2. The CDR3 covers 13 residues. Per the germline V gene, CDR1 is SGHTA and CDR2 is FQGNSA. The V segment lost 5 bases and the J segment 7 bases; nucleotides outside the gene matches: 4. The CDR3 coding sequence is TGTGCCAGCAGCGACGGGACTAGCGGTGAGCAGTACTTC. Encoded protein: CASSDGTSGEQYF.

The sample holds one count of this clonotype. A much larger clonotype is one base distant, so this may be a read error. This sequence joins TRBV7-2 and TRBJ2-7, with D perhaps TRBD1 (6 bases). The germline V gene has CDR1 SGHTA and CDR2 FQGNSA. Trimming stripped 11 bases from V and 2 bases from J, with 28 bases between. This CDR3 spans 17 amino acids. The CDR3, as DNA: TGTGCCGGCACCCCCTCTGTCCGGGACAATGGGCCCTACGAGCAGTACTTC. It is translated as CAGTPSVRDNGPYEQYF.

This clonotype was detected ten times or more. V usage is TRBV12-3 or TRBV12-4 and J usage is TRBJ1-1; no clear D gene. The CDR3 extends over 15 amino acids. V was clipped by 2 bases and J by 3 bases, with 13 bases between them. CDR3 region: CASSLRPSPDTEAFF. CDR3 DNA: TGTGCCAGCAGTTTACGTCCCTCCCCGGACACTGAAGCTTTCTTT.

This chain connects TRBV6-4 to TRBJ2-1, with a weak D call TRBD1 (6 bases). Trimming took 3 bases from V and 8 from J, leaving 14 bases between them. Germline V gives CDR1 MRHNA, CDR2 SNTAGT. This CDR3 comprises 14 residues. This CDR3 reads CASSDGAGVHEQFF. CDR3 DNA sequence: TGTGCCAGCAGTGATGGGGCAGGGGTCCATGAGCAGTTCTTC.

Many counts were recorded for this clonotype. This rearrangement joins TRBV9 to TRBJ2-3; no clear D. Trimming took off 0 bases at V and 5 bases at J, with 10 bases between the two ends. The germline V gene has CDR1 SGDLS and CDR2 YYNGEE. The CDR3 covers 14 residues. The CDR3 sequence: CASSVASYGDTQYF. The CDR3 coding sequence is TGTGCCAGCAGCGTAGCATCGTATGGAGATACGCAGTATTTT.

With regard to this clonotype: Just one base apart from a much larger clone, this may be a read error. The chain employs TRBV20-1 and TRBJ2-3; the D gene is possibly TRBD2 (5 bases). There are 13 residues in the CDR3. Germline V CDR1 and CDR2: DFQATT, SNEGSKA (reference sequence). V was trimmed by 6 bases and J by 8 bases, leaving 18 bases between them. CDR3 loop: CSASDFSGGTQYF. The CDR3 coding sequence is TGCAGTGCCTCAGACTTCTCCGGAGGTACGCAGTATTTT.

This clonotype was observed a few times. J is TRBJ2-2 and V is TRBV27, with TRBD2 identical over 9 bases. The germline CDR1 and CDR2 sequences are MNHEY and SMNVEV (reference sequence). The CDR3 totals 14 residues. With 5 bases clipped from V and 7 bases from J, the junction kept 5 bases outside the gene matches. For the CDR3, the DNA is TGTGCCAGCAGTCTAGCGGGGAGGGGCGGGGAGCTGTTTTTT. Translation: CASSLAGRGGELFF.

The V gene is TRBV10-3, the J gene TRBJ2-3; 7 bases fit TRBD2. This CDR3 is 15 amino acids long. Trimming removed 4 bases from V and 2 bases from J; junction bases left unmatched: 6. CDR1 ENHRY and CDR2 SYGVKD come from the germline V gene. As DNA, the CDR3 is TGTGCCATCAGTGGGAATAGCGGGCCCACAGATACGCAGTATTTT. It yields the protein CAISGNSGPTDTQYF.

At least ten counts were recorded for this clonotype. CDR3: CASSYGQYSNQPQHF. DNA of the CDR3: TGTGCCAGCAGTTACGGCCAGTATAGCAATCAGCCCCAGCATTTT. V usage is TRBV6-5 and J usage is TRBJ1-5, with unresolved D. This CDR3 region has 15 residues. CDR1 and CDR2 (germline): MNHEY, SVGAGI. V gave up 2 bases and J gave up 0 bases, with 8 bases separating them.

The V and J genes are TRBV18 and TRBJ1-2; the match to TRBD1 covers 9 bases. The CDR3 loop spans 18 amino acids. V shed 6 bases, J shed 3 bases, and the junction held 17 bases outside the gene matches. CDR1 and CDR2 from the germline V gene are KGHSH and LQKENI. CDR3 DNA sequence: TGTGCCAGCTCTCAACTCGGGACAGGGATGGAAGAGGACTATGGCTACACCTTC. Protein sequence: CASSQLGTGMEEDYGYTF. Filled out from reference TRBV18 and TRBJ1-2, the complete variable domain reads NAGVMQNPRHLVRRRGQEARLRCSPMKGHSHVYWYRQLPEEGLKFMVYLQKENIIDESGMPKERFSAEFPKEGPSILRIQQVVRGDSAAYFCASSQLGTGMEEDYGYTFGSGTRLTVV.

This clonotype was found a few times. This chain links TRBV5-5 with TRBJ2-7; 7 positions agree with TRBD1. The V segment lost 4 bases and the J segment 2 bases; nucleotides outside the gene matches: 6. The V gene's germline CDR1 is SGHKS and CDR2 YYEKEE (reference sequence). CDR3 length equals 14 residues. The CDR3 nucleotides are TGTGCCAGCAGCCATTCGGACAGGCCCTACGAGCAGTACTTC. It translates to CASSHSDRPYEQYF.

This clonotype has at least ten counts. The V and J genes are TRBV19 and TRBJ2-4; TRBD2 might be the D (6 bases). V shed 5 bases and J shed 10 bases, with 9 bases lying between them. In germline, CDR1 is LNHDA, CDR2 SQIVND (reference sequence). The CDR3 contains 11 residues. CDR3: CASSFREIQYF. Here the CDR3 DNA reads TGTGCCAGTAGTTTCCGGGAGATTCAGTACTTC.

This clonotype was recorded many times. Written as DNA, the CDR3 is TGTGCCAGCAGTGTCGTCCAGGGTCGAGCCTACGAGCAGTACTTC. Translated, it gives CASSVVQGRAYEQYF. The chain recombines TRBV2 with TRBJ2-7; tentative D call: TRBD1 (5 bases). CDR3 length: 15 residues. Trimming left V 4 bases short and J 2 bases short, with 15 bases between. CDR1 and CDR2 from the germline V gene are SNHLY and FYNNEI.

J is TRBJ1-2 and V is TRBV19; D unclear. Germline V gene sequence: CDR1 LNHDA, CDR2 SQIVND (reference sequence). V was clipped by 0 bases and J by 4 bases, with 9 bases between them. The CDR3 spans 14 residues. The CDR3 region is CASSIEDTTYGYTF. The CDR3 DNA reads TGTGCCAGTAGTATAGAAGACACTACCTATGGCTACACCTTC.

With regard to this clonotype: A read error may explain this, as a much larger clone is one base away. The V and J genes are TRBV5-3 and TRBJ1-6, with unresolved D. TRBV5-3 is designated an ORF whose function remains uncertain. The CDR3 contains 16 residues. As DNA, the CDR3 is TGTGCCAGCAGCTTGTTGGGGAGCTCCTATAATTCACCCCTCCACTTT. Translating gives CASSLLGSSYNSPLHF.

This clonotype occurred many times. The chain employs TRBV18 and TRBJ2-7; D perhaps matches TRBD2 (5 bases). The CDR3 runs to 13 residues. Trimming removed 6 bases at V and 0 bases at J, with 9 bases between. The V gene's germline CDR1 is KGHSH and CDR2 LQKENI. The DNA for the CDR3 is TGTGCCAGCTCGGCTCGGGACTCCTACGAGCAGTACTTC. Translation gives CASSARDSYEQYF.

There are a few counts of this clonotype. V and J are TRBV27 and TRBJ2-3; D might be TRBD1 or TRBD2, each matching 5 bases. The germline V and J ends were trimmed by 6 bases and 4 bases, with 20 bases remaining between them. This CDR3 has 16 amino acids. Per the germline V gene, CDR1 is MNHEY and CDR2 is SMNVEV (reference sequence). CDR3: CASRDGTIANPDTQYF. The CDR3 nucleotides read TGTGCCAGCAGGGACGGGACCATCGCCAATCCAGATACGCAGTATTTT.

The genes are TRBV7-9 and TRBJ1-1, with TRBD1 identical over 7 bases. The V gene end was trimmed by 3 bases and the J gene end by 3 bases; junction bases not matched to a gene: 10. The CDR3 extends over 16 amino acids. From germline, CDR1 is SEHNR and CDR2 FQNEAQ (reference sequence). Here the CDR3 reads CASSLWTGYVDTEAFF. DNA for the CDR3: TGTGCCAGCAGCTTGTGGACAGGTTATGTGGACACTGAAGCTTTCTTT. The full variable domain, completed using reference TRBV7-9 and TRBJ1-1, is DTGVSQNPRHKITKRGQNVTFRCDPISEHNRLYWYRQTLGQGPEFLTYFQNEAQLEKSRLLSDRFSAERPKGSFSTLEIQRTEQGDSAMYLCASSLWTGYVDTEAFFGQGTRLTVV.